The T cell receptor (beta chain) described here comes from a study of cytomegalovirus exposure and HLA in healthy donors. This clone appeared once. The antigen remains unidentified. Regarding the study as a whole: A later analysis linked a missense DCLRE1C variant to TCR beta V- and J-gene trimming.

The PCR ran on 60 Vbeta and 13 Jbeta primers. Clones were sequenced by immunoSEQ multiplex PCR, and TCRdb holds only the in-frame ones, with some missing. Of over 150,000 clones in the sample, 75% to 85% were seen once. Germline V gene lookup returns CDR1 MDHEN and CDR2 SYDVKM. The CDR3 loop spans 12 amino acids. Trimming shortened V by 3 bases and J by 5 bases, and 7 bases separated the two germline ends. The chain couples TRBV28 to TRBJ1-2, with D uncertain. The TCR was taken from a man aged 25 to 40 in good health and CMV-seropositive. The sequencing sample was made of PBMCs. Written as DNA, the CDR3 is TGTGCCAGCAGTTTCAGGCAATATGGCTACACCTTC. The encoded protein is CASSFRQYGYTF.